The TCR beta chain under discussion was sequenced for a study of cytomegalovirus exposure and HLA in healthy donors. The study's findings and limits: Sequencing probably produced one cluster of sequence variants that were highly shared.

J lost 6 bases, V lost 7 bases, and 6 bases had no gene match. The CDR3 runs 14 residues. Germline assignment: CDR1 SEHNR and CDR2 FQNEAQ (reference sequence). Of note for this clone: The antigen is not known.

Vbeta (60) and Jbeta (13) primers were used in the PCR. Produced via immunoSEQ multiplex PCR; TCRdb's table is partial and in-frame only. This table holds over 80,000 clones, roughly 73% found once. Sequencing was carried out using PBMCs. The chain couples TRBV7-9 to TRBJ2-2, with 9 bases lining up with TRBD1. The TCR sequence derives from a man aged 40-50 years in good health and CMV-seronegative. Here the CDR3 reads CASTNTGGAGELFF. For the CDR3, the DNA is TGTGCCAGCACCAATACAGGGGGCGCCGGGGAGCTGTTTTTT. Filled out from reference TRBV7-9 and TRBJ2-2, the complete variable domain reads DTGVSQNPRHKITKRGQNVTFRCDPISEHNRLYWYRQTLGQGPEFLTYFQNEAQLEKSRLLSDRFSAERPKGSFSTLEIQRTEQGDSAMYLCASTNTGGAGELFFGEGSRLTVL.